The 32 T cell receptor beta chains in this list originate from one sample, sequenced in a study of CD8+ T cells in alopecia areata (dated by TCRdb to 2017 to 2018). The sample's time point label is to be understood as: 20 to 30 weeks on oral tofacitinib. The treatment or condition label of this sample denotes: oral pan-JAK inhibitor, 5-10 mg twice daily. The library relied on the immunoSEQ multiplex PCR assay. RNA was extracted from all samples and reverse transcribed into cDNA as template for TCR sequencing. Not all clones reach the TCRdb copy of this immuneACCESS table, which keeps in-frame sequences only. Checked studies attribute under half of the gap to unresolved V genes and leave the rest unexplained. The sample table lists about 190,000 clones, around 60% of them with a count of one. The ten largest clones add up to roughly an eighth of the sample. The sequencing used CD8+ T cells sorted from blood, collected at week 24, from a patient treated with tofacitinib. The source of these receptors is a human donor with alopecia areata.

This clone was found once. The V gene is TRBV30, the J gene TRBJ1-2; D ambiguous. Trimming took off 0 bases at V and 6 bases at J, with 5 bases between the two ends. The CDR3 contains 11 residues. Germline lookup yields CDR1 GTSNPN and CDR2 SVGIG (reference sequence). For the CDR3, the DNA is TGTGCCTGGAGTGTTACCGATGGCTACACCTTC. Translating gives CAWSVTDGYTF.

This rearrangement joins TRBV5-6 to TRBJ1-1; D not resolved. V was trimmed by 4 bases and J by 8 bases, leaving 12 bases between them. There are 12 residues in the CDR3. The germline CDR1 and CDR2 sequences are SGHDT and YYEEEE. As DNA, the CDR3 is TGTGCCAGCAGCCGGAGGCGGGCCGAAGCTTTCTTT. This translates into CASSRRRAEAFF. Full variable domain (remainder filled in from reference TRBV5-6 and TRBJ1-1): DAGVTQSPTHLIKTRGQQVTLRCSPKSGHDTVSWYQQALGQGPQFIFQYYEEEERQRGNFPDRFSGHQFPNYSSELNVNALLLGDSALYLCASSRRRAEAFFGQGTRLTVV.

The rearrangement uses TRBV27 and TRBJ2-7; tentatively, D is TRBD2 (5 bases). Germline V gene sequence: CDR1 MNHEY, CDR2 SMNVEV (reference sequence). The CDR3 is 11 residues long. The V gene lost 8 bases and the J gene lost 3 bases, with 8 bases spanning the gap. The CDR3 loop is CASATSYEQYF. For the CDR3, the DNA is TGTGCCAGCGCAACTAGCTACGAGCAGTACTTC.

This clone occurred once. As DNA, the CDR3 is TGTGCCAGCGGAGCGGCAGATACGCAGTATTTT. This gives the protein CASGAADTQYF. This sequence joins TRBV2 and TRBJ2-3, with D perhaps matching TRBD2 (5 bases). Trimming shortened V by 8 bases and J by 4 bases, and 7 bases separated the two germline ends. This CDR3 spans 11 amino acids. CDR1 is SNHLY, CDR2 FYNNEI, per germline.

This clone was observed a handful of times. The V call is TRBV13, the J call TRBJ2-7; 7 nucleotides line up with TRBD1. The V gene's germline CDR1 is PRHDT and CDR2 FYEKMQ (reference sequence). The CDR3 spans 13 residues. The V and J ends lost 6 bases and 0 bases, in that order; junction bases with no gene match: 2. CDR3 DNA sequence: TGTGCCAGCAGGACAGGGAGCTCCTACGAGCAGTACTTC. Protein: CASRTGSSYEQYF.

Here the CDR3 reads CSVEDQNRKGYGYTF. CDR3 nucleotides: TGCAGCGTTGAAGATCAGAACAGGAAGGGATATGGCTACACCTTC. This chain joins TRBV29-1 and TRBJ1-2, with D possibly TRBD1 on 5 matching bases. CDR1 and CDR2 (germline): SQVTM, ANQGSEA. V shed 0 bases and J shed 5 bases, with 16 bases lying between them. This CDR3 has 15 residues.

The chain carries TRBV27 and TRBJ1-4; D remains ambiguous. Trimming shortened V by 2 bases and J by 8 bases, and 9 bases separated the two germline ends. This CDR3 contains 13 residues. Germline assignment: CDR1 MNHEY and CDR2 SMNVEV (reference sequence). The CDR3 reads CASSLIPGEKLFF. The CDR3 bases are TGTGCCAGCAGTTTAATTCCGGGGGAAAAACTGTTTTTT.

This chain links TRBV29-1 with TRBJ1-2; D call uncertain. V was clipped by 5 bases and J by 1 base, with 11 bases between them. CDR1 is SQVTM, CDR2 ANQGSEA, per germline. The CDR3 consists of 13 residues. The CDR3 reads CSVTDGLNYGYTF. CDR3 coding DNA: TGCAGCGTTACAGACGGTCTTAACTATGGCTACACCTTC. Together with reference TRBV29-1 and TRBJ1-2, the CDR3 gives the full variable domain: SAVISQKPSRDICQRGTSLTIQCQVDSQVTMMFWYRQQPGQSLTLIATANQGSEATYESGFVIDKFPISRPNLTFSTLTVSNMSPEDSSIYLCSVTDGLNYGYTFGSGTRLTVV.

CDR3 amino acids: CASSEQTPQETQYF. The CDR3 region has the DNA TGTGCCAGCAGTGAACAGACACCTCAAGAGACCCAGTACTTC. The rearrangement links TRBV25-1 to TRBJ2-5; D gene unclear. The CDR3 sequence is 14 residues long. The ends were cut back, 2 bases at V and 2 bases at J, with 9 bases in the middle. CDR1 MGHDK and CDR2 SYGVNS come from the germline V gene. The whole variable domain, remainder taken from reference TRBV25-1 and TRBJ2-5, is EADIYQTPRYLVIGTGKKITLECSQTMGHDKMYWYQQDPGMELHLIHYSYGVNSTEKGDLSSESTVSRIRTEHFPLTLESARPSHTSQYLCASSEQTPQETQYFGPGTRLLVL.

This clone was picked up a small number of times. The chain recombines TRBV2 with TRBJ1-2; the D is unclear. CDR3 size: 14 residues. Germline V gene lookup returns CDR1 SNHLY and CDR2 FYNNEI. Trimming took off 7 bases at V and 5 bases at J, with 17 bases between the two ends. The CDR3 coding sequence is TGTGCCAGCATTGACGTGGAAACAACGTATGGCTACACCTTC. It codes for CASIDVETTYGYTF.

This clone appeared a few times. The rearrangement uses TRBV30 and TRBJ2-1, with a possible D match to TRBD2 (5 bases). CDR3 length: 16 residues. The V gene lost 0 bases and the J gene lost 2 bases, with 14 bases spanning the gap. The germline V gene encodes CDR1 GTSNPN and CDR2 SVGIG (reference sequence). The CDR3 nucleotides read TGTGCCTGGAGTGTACCGGGCGGGCCTACCTACAATGAGCAGTTCTTC. Protein product: CAWSVPGGPTYNEQFF.

The J gene is TRBJ1-1, the V gene TRBV29-1, with D possibly being TRBD1 (5 bases). CDR1 and CDR2 from the germline V gene are SQVTM and ANQGSEA. The length of the CDR3 is 12 residues. V was clipped by 3 bases and J by 4 bases, with 9 bases between them. Here the CDR3 reads CSVDRVGTEAFF. Here the CDR3 DNA reads TGCAGCGTTGACAGGGTAGGCACTGAAGCTTTCTTT.

As concerns this clone: The junction departs from the called germline gene at one end, perhaps through a read error. The chain joins TRBV30 to TRBJ1-2; 9 bases are a match to TRBD1. CDR1 GTSNPN and CDR2 SVGIG come from the germline V gene (reference sequence). The CDR3 has 13 amino acids. In DNA form, the CDR3 reads TGTGCCCGGAGTGAACAGGGGGCGCAGGGCTACACCTTC. Translated: CARSEQGAQGYTF.

The V and J genes are TRBV2 and TRBJ2-1; 7 bases are shared with TRBD2. This CDR3 is built from 15 residues. Germline V gene data show CDR1 as SNHLY and CDR2 as FYNNEI. V was clipped by 6 bases and J by 4 bases; unmatched bases: 9. The chain's CDR3 is CASRQGSGEYNEQFF. The CDR3 DNA follows: TGTGCCAGCAGACAAGGCAGCGGGGAATACAATGAGCAGTTCTTC.

V is TRBV2 and J is TRBJ2-3; the match to TRBD1 covers 9 bases. CDR1 and CDR2 from the germline V gene are SNHLY and FYNNEI. The CDR3 contains 13 residues. The trim removed 7 bases at V and 6 bases at J, leaving 5 bases unmatched. The CDR3 here is CASTPGTGDTQYF. DNA for the CDR3: TGTGCCAGCACCCCTGGGACAGGGGATACGCAGTATTTT.

The chain is built from TRBV7-9 and TRBJ2-1; 10 bases line up with TRBD1. V dropped 1 base and J dropped 8; count of bases not matched to a gene: 2. The CDR3 runs to 14 residues. Germline loops: CDR1 SEHNR, CDR2 FQNEAQ (reference sequence). The CDR3 reads CASSLGTGGDEQFF. In DNA form, the CDR3 reads TGTGCCAGCAGCTTAGGGACAGGGGGAGATGAGCAGTTCTTC. Full variable domain (remainder filled in from reference TRBV7-9 and TRBJ2-1): DTGVSQNPRHKITKRGQNVTFRCDPISEHNRLYWYRQTLGQGPEFLTYFQNEAQLEKSRLLSDRFSAERPKGSFSTLEIQRTEQGDSAMYLCASSLGTGGDEQFFGPGTRLTVL.

J is TRBJ2-1 and V is TRBV5-5; D gene unclear. The CDR3 has 13 amino acids. With 0 bases removed from V and 9 bases from J, the gap between germline ends came to 10 bases. Germline values: CDR1 SGHKS, CDR2 YYEKEE (reference sequence). CDR3 residues: CASSLEGIREQFF. The CDR3 DNA sequence: TGTGCCAGCAGCTTGGAGGGAATACGTGAGCAGTTCTTC.

The chain uses TRBV29-1 and TRBJ1-1; maybe TRBD1 (5 bases). V lost 4 bases to trimming and J lost 5 bases, with 8 bases between them. Germline loops: CDR1 SQVTM, CDR2 ANQGSEA. The CDR3 is 11 residues long. CDR3 in amino acids: CSVVRGTEAFF. The CDR3, as DNA: TGCAGCGTTGTGCGGGGGACTGAAGCTTTCTTT.

This clone has just one count. This chain joins TRBV29-1 and TRBJ2-5; weak D call: TRBD1 (6 bases). This CDR3 is built from 13 residues. Trimming took 8 bases from V and 5 from J, leaving 18 bases between them. In germline, CDR1 is SQVTM, CDR2 ANQGSEA. Here the CDR3 DNA reads TGCAGCTCCCAGGGGCCTCTTGAGGAGACCCAGTACTTC. Its protein product is CSSQGPLEETQYF.

As concerns this clone: At the DNA level, this CDR3 is encoded by other sequences in the same sample as well. In nucleotides, the CDR3 is TGTGCCAGCAGCCAAGGCGGAAACTATGGCTACACCTTC. Translating it yields CASSQGGNYGYTF. The chain employs TRBV14 and TRBJ1-2; unclear D gene. The length of the CDR3 is 13 residues. Germline values: CDR1 SGHDN, CDR2 FVKESK. The V gene lost 1 base and the J gene lost 2 bases, with 5 bases spanning the gap.

CDR3 protein: CASSLREAYAYEQYF. CDR3 DNA sequence: TGTGCCAGCAGTTTAAGGGAAGCCTACGCCTACGAGCAGTACTTC. The chain is built from TRBV27 and TRBJ2-7; D is ambiguous. V was trimmed by 2 bases and J by 2 bases, leaving 13 bases between them. This CDR3 has 15 residues. Germline CDR1 and CDR2: MNHEY and SMNVEV (reference sequence).

J is TRBJ1-3 and V is TRBV9; D is undetermined. The CDR3 contains 13 residues. CDR1 and CDR2 from the germline V gene are SGDLS and YYNGEE. Trimming removed 7 bases at V and 0 bases at J, with 8 bases between. The CDR3 region has the DNA TGTGCCAGCGTCGACAACTCTGGAAACACCATATATTTT. It specifies CASVDNSGNTIYF.

This chain connects TRBV9 to TRBJ1-2; a possible D gene is TRBD1 (6 bases). CDR1 is SGDLS and CDR2 is YYNGEE in the germline V gene. Trimming left V 4 bases short and J 8 bases short, with 18 bases between. The CDR3 is 14 amino acids. As DNA, the CDR3 is TGTGCCAGCAGCCCCCCGGGGGGCGCCGGGGGCTACACCTTC. Translation: CASSPPGGAGGYTF.

CDR3 region: CASSSLSRLYEQYF. CDR3 nucleotide sequence: TGTGCCAGCAGCTCACTCTCCCGCCTCTACGAGCAGTACTTC. V and J are TRBV5-6 and TRBJ2-7; D is undetermined. The CDR3 consists of 14 residues. Trimming took 3 bases from V and 3 from J, leaving 13 bases between them. Germline V gives CDR1 SGHDT, CDR2 YYEEEE.

The chain couples TRBV2 to TRBJ2-1, with D uncertain. V shed 4 bases and J shed 7 bases, with 5 bases lying between them. This CDR3 has 11 amino acids. The V gene's germline CDR1 is SNHLY and CDR2 FYNNEI. The CDR3 loop is CASSGPNEQFF. The CDR3 region has the DNA TGTGCCAGCAGTGGGCCTAATGAGCAGTTCTTC.

The chain joins TRBV5-6 to TRBJ2-3; unclear D gene. From germline, CDR1 is SGHDT and CDR2 YYEEEE. This CDR3 is built from 14 residues. The V and J ends lost 0 bases and 2 bases respectively, with 7 bases between them. The DNA of the CDR3 is TGTGCCAGCAGCTTGGGACTGAACACAGATACGCAGTATTTT. This codes for CASSLGLNTDTQYF.

This clone showed up just a few times. This chain joins TRBV7-9 and TRBJ2-3; possible D gene TRBD1, 5 bases. V was cut by 4 bases and J by 4 bases, with 18 bases left in between. The CDR3 covers 16 residues. Germline V gene lookup returns CDR1 SEHNR and CDR2 FQNEAQ (reference sequence). The CDR3 loop is CASSSNRGGAADTQYF. CDR3 sequence (DNA): TGTGCCAGCAGCTCGAATAGGGGTGGGGCAGCAGATACGCAGTATTTT.

The V call is TRBV20-1, the J call TRBJ2-5; D is possibly TRBD2 (5 bases). Germline-derived CDR1 and CDR2 are DFQATT and SNEGSKA (reference sequence). V was trimmed by 5 bases and J by 7 bases, leaving 11 bases between them. This CDR3 spans 11 amino acids. CDR3: CSAHFGGTQYF. As DNA, the CDR3 is TGCAGTGCTCATTTTGGAGGGACCCAGTACTTC.

This clone was found a few times. The V and J genes are TRBV14 and TRBJ2-1; 12 nucleotides line up with TRBD2. Germline V gene sequence: CDR1 SGHDN, CDR2 FVKESK. Trimming cost V 1 base and J 5 bases; bases outside gene matches: 3. The CDR3 totals 16 residues. CDR3 bases: TGTGCCAGCAGCCAAGTCAGGACTAGCGGGGACAATGAGCAGTTCTTC. Protein product: CASSQVRTSGDNEQFF.

The rearrangement links TRBV29-1 to TRBJ1-2; no reliable D call. This CDR3 comprises 12 residues. Germline V gene sequence: CDR1 SQVTM, CDR2 ANQGSEA. Trimming took off 2 bases at V and 8 bases at J, with 12 bases between the two ends. The CDR3 coding sequence is TGCAGCGTTGAATTCCGGGAAGGAGGCTACACCTTC. It yields the protein CSVEFREGGYTF.

This chain links TRBV4-1 with TRBJ1-1, with D unresolved. Germline V gives CDR1 MGHRA, CDR2 YSYEKL. The CDR3 is 13 residues long. V shed 5 bases and J shed 0 bases, with 7 bases lying between them. The CDR3 protein is CASSATLNTEAFF. CDR3 nucleotides: TGCGCCAGCAGCGCGACACTGAACACTGAAGCTTTCTTT.

This chain joins TRBV4-1 and TRBJ1-5, with TRBD1 identical over 9 bases. V shed 4 bases and J 7 bases; nucleotides not matched to a gene: 8. Germline CDR1 is MGHRA and CDR2 is YSYEKL. The CDR3 extends over 15 amino acids. DNA of the CDR3: TGCGCCAGCAGCCTCTTCGGACAGGGGAGACAGCCCCAGCATTTT. Its protein is CASSLFGQGRQPQHF.